This TCR beta chain was identified during a study of control samples from healthy donors and cancer patients. The CDR3 contains 12 residues. CDR1 LGHDT and CDR2 YNNKEL come from the germline V gene (reference sequence). V lost 0 bases and J lost 3, with 2 bases in between. Profiling relied on immunoSEQ multiplex PCR, and the TCRdb table lists in-frame clones only, not all of them. The sample has around 150,000 clones, roughly 94% seen once. V gene TRBV3-1 (or the pseudogene TRBV3-2) combines with J gene TRBJ1-1; D gene uncertain. This TCR was recovered from a woman between 40 and 55 years old in good health. Sequencing was performed on blood. CDR3 sequence: CASSQDYTEAFF. CDR3 nucleotides: TGTGCCAGCAGCCAAGATTACACTGAAGCTTTCTTT.